This note documents a single T cell receptor beta chain sequence. Its target is not known. The CDR3 length is 14 residues. Trimming took 4 bases from V and 8 from J, leaving 18 bases between them. Per the germline V gene, CDR1 is GTSNPN and CDR2 is SVGIG (reference sequence). The data are from a study of cytomegalovirus exposure and HLA in healthy donors. Study information: Out of roughly 200 million T cells, an earlier analysis found around 110 million unique TCR beta sequences in total. There were 70 million to 95 million unique TCRs (from HLA-typed donors) in an early data release. General study findings and limits: Researchers left out some V segments, among them TRBV6-2 and TRBV6-3, as indistinguishable.

The PCR was carried out with 60 Vbeta primers and 13 Jbeta primers. The assay was immunoSEQ multiplex PCR, and TCRdb's table has in-frame clones only and misses some. The sample holds under 150,000 clones, 73% seen once. Likely unrecorded immune exposures existed in these nominally healthy donors. The clonotype originates from a human donor in good health. This chain joins TRBV30 and TRBJ2-1, with D unclear. Sequences were obtained from PBMCs. CDR3 in amino acids: CAWTPPVPVDEQFF. The CDR3 nucleotides are TGTGCCTGGACCCCCCCGGTACCTGTCGATGAGCAGTTCTTC.